One sample yielded the 10 T cell receptor beta chains listed below, sequenced in a study of blood T cell repertoires in COVID-19. Data came from immunoSEQ multiplex PCR; TCRdb stores just in-frame clones and leaves some out. The sample includes 200,000 to 300,000 clones, approximately 88% seen only once; the top ten take about 6.7%. The specimen sequenced was peripheral blood. The receptors shown here come from a woman aged 25 to 45 with COVID-19, enrolled during active disease.

V is TRBV5-4 and J is TRBJ2-3; weak D call: TRBD1 (5 bases). The CDR3 consists of 16 residues. Trimming cost V 5 bases and J 4 bases, with 20 bases left between them. Germline-derived CDR1 and CDR2 are SGHNT and YYREEE (reference sequence). The CDR3, as DNA: TGTGCCAGCAGTACACCCACAGGTCTCGCCGCAGATACGCAGTATTTT. Translated, it gives CASSTPTGLAADTQYF. The full variable domain, with the rest looked up from reference TRBV5-4 and TRBJ2-3, is ETGVTQSPTHLIKTRGQQVTLRCSSQSGHNTVSWYQQALGQGPQFIFQYYREEENGRGNFPPRFSGLQFPNYSSELNVNALELDDSALYLCASSTPTGLAADTQYFGPGTRLTVL.

The V gene is TRBV19, the J gene TRBJ1-2, with 7 bases lining up with TRBD1. There are 13 residues in the CDR3. V was clipped by 7 bases and J by 4 bases; unmatched bases: 6. Germline CDR1 reads LNHDA; CDR2 reads SQIVND (reference sequence). The CDR3 loop reads CASTSTGTYGYTF. For the CDR3, the DNA is TGTGCCAGTACCTCGACAGGGACCTATGGCTACACCTTC.

A note on this clone: Compared with germline, one end of the junction differs, possibly owing to a read error. The CDR3 protein is CASSYSGTGAVF. Written as DNA, the CDR3 is TGTGCCAGCAGTTACTCCGGGACAGGAGCGGTTTTT. The rearrangement uses TRBV6-2 or TRBV6-3 and TRBJ2-3, with TRBD1 matching 8 bases. Looked up from germline, CDR1 is MNHEY and CDR2 is SVGEGT. CDR3 length: 12 amino acids.

This clone has just one count. In DNA, the CDR3 is TGTGCCAGTAGTTGGGGGACTAGCGGGTCAGATACGCAGTATTTT. The encoded protein is CASSWGTSGSDTQYF. The V call is TRBV19, the J call TRBJ2-3; 12 bases are shared with TRBD2. Germline CDR1 reads LNHDA; CDR2 reads SQIVND (reference sequence). With V trimmed by 5 bases and J by 4 bases, 4 bases remained unmatched. CDR3 length equals 15 residues.

This sequence joins TRBV5-1 and TRBJ2-3; TRBD2 aligns across 11 bases. The V segment lost 5 bases and the J segment 2 bases; nucleotides outside the gene matches: 4. CDR3 length: 15 amino acids. Germline V gene data show CDR1 as SGHRS and CDR2 as YFSETQ. As DNA, the CDR3 is TGCGCCAGCAGGGATAGCGGGGGGGACACAGATACGCAGTATTTT. This translates into CASRDSGGDTDTQYF. The entire variable domain, with the rest obtained from reference TRBV5-1 and TRBJ2-3, is as follows: KAGVTQTPRYLIKTRGQQVTLSCSPISGHRSVSWYQQTPGQGLQFLFEYFSETQRNKGNFPGRFSGRQFSNSRSEMNVSTLELGDSALYLCASRDSGGDTDTQYFGPGTRLTVL.

The V call is TRBV5-8, the J call TRBJ1-2; D ambiguous. In germline, CDR1 is SGHTS, CDR2 YDEGEE. With 0 bases removed from V and 8 bases from J, the gap between germline ends came to 14 bases. CDR3 size: 14 residues. The CDR3 protein is CASSLGLEAGGYTF. CDR3 sequence (DNA): TGTGCCAGCAGCTTGGGTCTGGAGGCGGGAGGCTACACCTTC. The complete variable domain, with remaining parts taken from reference TRBV5-8 and TRBJ1-2, reads EAGVTQSPTHLIKTRGQQATLRCSPISGHTSVYWYQQALGLGLQFLLWYDEGEERNRGNFPPRFSGRQFPNYSSELNVNALELEDSALYLCASSLGLEAGGYTFGSGTRLTVV.

This sequence joins TRBV23-1 and TRBJ1-1, with D uncertain. TRBV23-1 is sorted into the ORF group, with uncertain function. The CDR3 is made up of 11 amino acids. The V end was cut by 9 bases, the J end by 3 bases, with 8 bases between. DNA for the CDR3: TGCGCCAGGGGAGGCGACACTGAAGCTTTCTTT. It encodes CARGGDTEAFF.

This chain joins TRBV7-9 and TRBJ1-1; a possible D gene is TRBD1 (5 bases). The CDR3 length is 13 residues. Per germline, CDR1 SEHNR and CDR2 FQNEAQ (reference sequence). Trimming removed 3 bases from V and 6 bases from J, with 11 bases in between. The CDR3 nucleotides read TGTGCCAGCAGCTTGGGGACTGAGTCTGAAGCTTTCTTT. Its translation is CASSLGTESEAFF.

The rearrangement uses TRBV24-1 and TRBJ2-2; TRBD2 is a possible D gene (6 bases). With 1 base removed from V and 5 bases from J, the gap between germline ends came to 10 bases. The CDR3 extends over 15 amino acids. The germline V gene encodes CDR1 KGHDR and CDR2 SFDVKD. CDR3 DNA sequence: TGTGCCACCAGTGATTTTAGCGGAAGGACCGGGGAGCTGTTTTTT. It is translated as CATSDFSGRTGELFF.

This chain links TRBV19 with TRBJ1-1; TRBD1 matches 11 bases. CDR1 and CDR2 from the germline V gene are LNHDA and SQIVND (reference sequence). The CDR3 extends over 13 amino acids. V shed 5 bases and J 6 bases; nucleotides not matched to a gene: 2. CDR3 protein: CASSGQGASEAFF. In nucleotides, the CDR3 is TGTGCCAGTAGTGGACAGGGGGCATCTGAAGCTTTCTTT.